The 18 T cell receptor beta chains below come from one sample, sequenced in a study of blood T cell repertoires in COVID-19. TCRdb keeps only in-frame clones here, not all; method: immunoSEQ multiplex PCR. The sample records roughly 150,000 clones, about 86% being singletons. Sequenced material: peripheral blood. The receptors come from a woman of 80 years or more with acute or convalescent COVID-19.

This chain joins TRBV2 and TRBJ2-7, with D unresolved. CDR3 length equals 11 residues. Germline assignment: CDR1 SNHLY and CDR2 FYNNEI. The V and J ends lost 11 bases and 5 bases respectively, with 13 bases between them. CDR3 sequence: CALLSNHEQYF. The CDR3 DNA reads as TGTGCCTTACTGTCAAACCACGAGCAGTACTTC.

This chain links TRBV25-1 with TRBJ2-3, with 11 bases lining up with TRBD1. The V gene's germline CDR1 is MGHDK and CDR2 SYGVNS. V was pared by 4 bases and J by 4 bases, with 4 bases of the junction left unmatched. This CDR3 is built from 15 residues. Here the CDR3 reads CASSGWGQGADTQYF. The CDR3 DNA follows: TGTGCCAGCAGTGGCTGGGGACAGGGGGCAGATACGCAGTATTTT.

The CDR3, as DNA: TGCGCCAGCAGCAGGGGACGGGGGGCTTTCTTT. It encodes CASSRGRGAFF. V gene TRBV4-1 combines with J gene TRBJ1-1, with D possibly matching TRBD1 (5 bases). This CDR3 is 11 amino acids long. Germline V gene data show CDR1 as MGHRA and CDR2 as YSYEKL. V lost 5 bases, J lost 11 bases, and 12 bases lay in between.

The gene calls are TRBV3-1 (or the pseudogene TRBV3-2) and TRBJ2-3, with TRBD1 as a possible D gene (5 bases). CDR1 and CDR2 (germline): LGHDT, YNNKEL (reference sequence). There are 15 residues in the CDR3. V shed 0 bases and J shed 4 bases, with 11 bases lying between them. The CDR3 DNA is TGTGCCAGCAGCCAAGAGGCAGGGTTATCAGATACGCAGTATTTT. Its translation is CASSQEAGLSDTQYF.

The chain couples TRBV6-5 to TRBJ1-5, with 7 nucleotides matching TRBD1. This CDR3 has 14 amino acids. With V trimmed by 7 bases and J by 0 bases, 3 bases remained unmatched. Germline assignment: CDR1 MNHEY and CDR2 SVGAGI. In DNA, the CDR3 is TGTGCCAGCAAACAGGGGTATAGCAATCAGCCCCAGCATTTT. Its protein product is CASKQGYSNQPQHF.

Comment on this clone: The germline gene is not matched at one end of the junction; a read error may be the cause. The CDR3 protein is CASSYRLAGRIF. CDR3 DNA: TGTGCCAGCAGTTATAGGCTAGCGGGAAGGATCTTC. This rearrangement joins TRBV12-3 or TRBV12-4 to TRBJ2-1; 9 nucleotides match TRBD2. The CDR3 covers 12 residues.

The chain couples TRBV4-1 to TRBJ2-7, with 8 positions matching TRBD1. V shed 4 bases, J shed 3 bases, and the junction held 5 bases outside the gene matches. CDR1 and CDR2 (germline): MGHRA, YSYEKL. CDR3 length: 14 amino acids. In nucleotides, the CDR3 is TGCGCCAGCAGCCCTATGACAGGGGACTACGAGCAGTACTTC. Translation: CASSPMTGDYEQYF.

The gene calls are TRBV30 and TRBJ1-2, with D possibly matching TRBD1 (5 bases). Germline CDR1 and CDR2: GTSNPN and SVGIG (reference sequence). CDR3 length equals 14 residues. Trimming pared 2 bases from V and 4 bases from J, leaving 14 bases between. The DNA of the CDR3 is TGTGCCTGGAGTCCCCCGCCCGGGGGCTATGGCTACACCTTC. The encoded protein is CAWSPPPGGYGYTF. Complete variable domain (other parts from reference TRBV30 and TRBJ1-2): SQTIHQWPATLVQPVGSPLSLECTVEGTSNPNLYWYRQAAGRGLQLLFYSVGIGQISSEVPQNLSASRPQDRQFILSSKKLLLSDSGFYLCAWSPPPGGYGYTFGSGTRLTVV.

V is TRBV7-2 and J is TRBJ1-4; no reliable D call. V lost 5 bases and J lost 7, with 14 bases in between. This CDR3 is 14 amino acids long. Germline V gives CDR1 SGHTA, CDR2 FQGNSA. The CDR3 is CASSPPPRGEKLFF. DNA for the CDR3: TGTGCCAGCAGCCCCCCTCCCCGGGGTGAAAAACTGTTTTTT. The whole variable domain, remainder taken from reference TRBV7-2 and TRBJ1-4, is GAGVSQSPSNKVTEKGKDVELRCDPISGHTALYWYRQSLGQGLEFLIYFQGNSAPDKSGLPSDRFSAERTGGSVSTLTIQRTQQEDSAVYLCASSPPPRGEKLFFGSGTQLSVL.

The CDR3 region has the DNA TGTGCCAGTAGTATCCGGACAGATATCTATGGCTACACCTTC. It is translated as CASSIRTDIYGYTF. V gene TRBV19 combines with J gene TRBJ1-2; D is perhaps TRBD1 (6 bases). Germline V CDR1 and CDR2: LNHDA, SQIVND (reference sequence). The CDR3 has 14 residues. V shed 3 bases and J shed 4 bases, with 12 bases lying between them. Full variable domain (missing parts from reference TRBV19 and TRBJ1-2): DGGITQSPKYLFRKEGQNVTLSCEQNLNHDAMYWYRQDPGQGLRLIYYSQIVNDFQKGDIAEGYSVSREKKESFPLTVTSAQKNPTAFYLCASSIRTDIYGYTFGSGTRLTVV.

The chain is built from TRBV5-4 and TRBJ1-1; D not certain. In germline, CDR1 is SGHNT, CDR2 YYREEE (reference sequence). Trimming pared 5 bases from V and 0 bases from J, leaving 8 bases between. This CDR3 has 13 amino acids. The DNA of the CDR3 is TGTGCCAGCAGGAGACACATGAACACTGAAGCTTTCTTT. Protein sequence: CASRRHMNTEAFF. Looking up the rest from reference TRBV5-4 and TRBJ1-1 gives the full variable domain: ETGVTQSPTHLIKTRGQQVTLRCSSQSGHNTVSWYQQALGQGPQFIFQYYREEENGRGNFPPRFSGLQFPNYSSELNVNALELDDSALYLCASRRHMNTEAFFGQGTRLTVV.

The genes are TRBV7-9 and TRBJ2-5; 8 nucleotides align to TRBD2. The germline gives CDR1 SEHNR, CDR2 FQNEAQ (reference sequence). This CDR3 spans 15 amino acids. The V and J ends lost 3 bases and 4 bases, in that order; junction bases with no gene match: 7. This CDR3 is CASSFRRGGRETQYF. The CDR3 DNA reads TGTGCCAGCAGCTTTCGACGGGGGGGCAGAGAGACCCAGTACTTC.

This sequence joins TRBV11-1 and TRBJ2-7, with TRBD1 identical over 7 bases. The CDR3 extends over 15 amino acids. The junction had 9 bases not matched to a gene; V was cut back by 1 base and J by 6 bases. Germline CDR1 reads SGHAT; CDR2 reads FQDESV (reference sequence). CDR3 nucleotides: TGTGCCAGCAGCTTAGGGGACAGTAAAACGAGCGAGCAGTACTTC. Translated: CASSLGDSKTSEQYF.

In its sample, this clone was seen once. The chain has TRBV7-2 and TRBJ2-3; no definite D call. CDR1 and CDR2 (germline): SGHTA, FQGNSA. With 0 bases removed from V and 2 bases from J, the gap between germline ends came to 15 bases. The CDR3 consists of 17 residues. DNA of the CDR3: TGTGCCAGCAGCTTAGCGCTCCTCACCCCTAACACAGATACGCAGTATTTT. It is translated as CASSLALLTPNTDTQYF. Combining the CDR3 with reference TRBV7-2 and TRBJ2-3 gives the whole variable domain GAGVSQSPSNKVTEKGKDVELRCDPISGHTALYWYRQSLGQGLEFLIYFQGNSAPDKSGLPSDRFSAERTGGSVSTLTIQRTQQEDSAVYLCASSLALLTPNTDTQYFGPGTRLTVL.

CDR3 in amino acids: CASSSGQGANNEQFF. The CDR3 nucleotides are TGCGCCAGCAGCTCGGGACAGGGGGCTAACAATGAGCAGTTCTTC. The chain uses TRBV5-1 and TRBJ2-1, with 12 nucleotides matching TRBD1. V was clipped by 3 bases and J by 5 bases; unmatched bases: 3. From germline, CDR1 is SGHRS and CDR2 YFSETQ. The length of the CDR3 is 15 residues.

This chain uses TRBV5-4 with TRBJ2-2, with D perhaps TRBD1 (6 bases). The CDR3 is 13 amino acids. The germline V gene encodes CDR1 SGHNT and CDR2 YYREEE (reference sequence). Trimming stripped 3 bases from V and 5 bases from J, with 8 bases between. The CDR3 here is CASSSDSTGELFF. The CDR3 region has the DNA TGTGCCAGCAGCTCGGACAGTACCGGGGAGCTGTTTTTT.

This clone came up a few times. V and J are TRBV27 and TRBJ2-4, with a weak D call TRBD2 (5 bases). The V end was cut by 3 bases, the J end by 3 bases, with 12 bases between. Germline CDR1 is MNHEY and CDR2 is SMNVEV (reference sequence). The length of the CDR3 is 15 residues. The CDR3, as DNA: TGTGCCAGCAGTTTTTCAAGCGGAGGCAAAAACATTCAGTACTTC. The encoded protein is CASSFSSGGKNIQYF.

The chain recombines TRBV29-1 with TRBJ2-3, with D possibly TRBD2 on 5 matching bases. Germline-derived CDR1 and CDR2 are SQVTM and ANQGSEA. CDR3 length: 13 residues. With 3 bases removed from V and 8 bases from J, the gap between germline ends came to 15 bases. CDR3 DNA sequence: TGCAGCGTTGATTGGGCAGCGGACCGTACGCAGTATTTT. This sequence encodes CSVDWAADRTQYF.